Presented here are 30 T cell receptor beta chains from one specimen sequenced in a study of CD8 T cells in Susac syndrome. RNA totalling about 0.45 to 1 ug underwent reverse transcription with random hexamers. TCRdb passed the immunoSEQ multiplex PCR reads through MiXCR, listing each CDR3 protein once. Of 400,000 to 550,000 distinct CDR3 sequences in the sample, around 85% were seen once. The material sequenced was CD8+ T cells from PBMCs. These receptors were collected from a human donor with multiple sclerosis.

Here the CDR3 reads CASSEVGIKEYF. Here the CDR3 DNA reads TGTGCCAGCAGTGAAGTTGGGATAAAGGAGTACTTC. This chain uses TRBV2 with TRBJ2-7, with no clear D. The CDR3 contains 12 residues. Trimming stripped 1 base from V and 11 bases from J, with 12 bases between. Per germline, CDR1 SNHLY and CDR2 FYNNEI.

The chain recombines TRBV6-5 with TRBJ2-1; no definite D call. V was clipped by 3 bases and J by 3 bases, with 12 bases between them. Germline lookup yields CDR1 MNHEY and CDR2 SVGAGI. CDR3 length equals 15 residues. The CDR3 DNA reads as TGTGCCAGCAGTTATGGCGCGGAACACTACAATGAGCAGTTCTTC. Residues: CASSYGAEHYNEQFF.

The genes are TRBV19 and TRBJ2-7; a possible D gene is TRBD1 (6 bases). Deletions cut 4 bases from V and 5 bases from J, with 12 bases between. CDR1 and CDR2 (germline): LNHDA, SQIVND (reference sequence). The CDR3 contains 13 residues. CDR3 in amino acids: CASSTGTIHEQYF. For the CDR3, the DNA is TGTGCCAGTAGTACTGGGACAATCCACGAGCAGTACTTC. Combining the CDR3 with reference TRBV19 and TRBJ2-7 gives the whole variable domain DGGITQSPKYLFRKEGQNVTLSCEQNLNHDAMYWYRQDPGQGLRLIYYSQIVNDFQKGDIAEGYSVSREKKESFPLTVTSAQKNPTAFYLCASSTGTIHEQYFGPGTRLTVT.

This clonotype is a singleton in its sample. The chain is built from TRBV20-1 and TRBJ2-7, with TRBD2 matching 10 bases. V dropped 1 base and J dropped 0; count of bases not matched to a gene: 9. The CDR3 has 17 residues. Germline loops: CDR1 DFQATT, CDR2 SNEGSKA (reference sequence). The CDR3 region has the DNA TGCAGTGCTAGAGTAACGGGAGCGGGAGGGATCTCCTACGAGCAGTACTTC. Translating gives CSARVTGAGGISYEQYF.

The J gene is TRBJ2-2, the V gene TRBV30, with D perhaps TRBD2 (5 bases). Trimming took off 0 bases at V and 1 base at J, with 6 bases between the two ends. Germline V gene lookup returns CDR1 GTSNPN and CDR2 SVGIG (reference sequence). This CDR3 comprises 14 residues. DNA of the CDR3: TGTGCCTGGAGTGTAGCGGAGAACACCGGGGAGCTGTTTTTT. Amino acids: CAWSVAENTGELFF.

The chain carries TRBV7-4 and TRBJ1-2; D possibly corresponds to TRBD1 (5 bases). Germline lookup yields CDR1 SGHVT and CDR2 SQSDAQ. V was cut by 5 bases and J by 3 bases, with 19 bases left in between. This CDR3 is 16 amino acids long. The CDR3 DNA sequence: TGTGCCAGCAGCCAGCGTCGCCCGGGGGGAGACTATGGCTACACCTTC. It translates to CASSQRRPGGDYGYTF.

The chain uses TRBV27 and TRBJ1-2, with a tentative D call TRBD1 (5 bases). This CDR3 comprises 13 residues. The V gene's germline CDR1 is MNHEY and CDR2 SMNVEV (reference sequence). Trimming took off 7 bases at V and 7 bases at J, with 16 bases between the two ends. The CDR3 loop is CASTARVGTGYTF. The DNA for the CDR3 is TGTGCCAGCACCGCACGAGTAGGGACTGGCTACACCTTC.

The chain has TRBV4-1 and TRBJ2-3, with 10 bases lining up with TRBD2. The CDR3 runs 18 residues. Germline loops: CDR1 MGHRA, CDR2 YSYEKL. J was trimmed by 1 base and V by 5 bases; bases with no gene match: 12. The CDR3 nucleotides read TGCGCCAGCAGCAAGATCCAGCGGGAGGGCCATGGCACAGATACGCAGTATTTT. Translating it yields CASSKIQREGHGTDTQYF.

The chain couples TRBV27 to TRBJ2-1, with 7 bases lining up with TRBD2. This CDR3 region has 16 residues. V shed 3 bases and J 4 bases; nucleotides not matched to a gene: 9. CDR1 and CDR2 (germline): MNHEY, SMNVEV (reference sequence). This chain's CDR3 is CASSFVPGLSYNEQFF. In DNA, the CDR3 is TGTGCCAGCAGTTTCGTCCCGGGACTATCTTACAATGAGCAGTTCTTC.

This sequence joins TRBV29-1 and TRBJ2-3; D not resolved. Germline CDR1 is SQVTM and CDR2 is ANQGSEA. The CDR3 is 14 residues long. With 1 base removed from V and 0 bases from J, the gap between germline ends came to 8 bases. The DNA for the CDR3 is TGCAGCGTTGAAGTTCCTACTAGCACAGATACGCAGTATTTT. Protein product: CSVEVPTSTDTQYF.

The chain links TRBV27 to TRBJ2-5; D is possibly TRBD1 (6 bases). The CDR3 covers 13 residues. Trimming took 3 bases from V and 4 from J, leaving 9 bases between them. Germline lookup yields CDR1 MNHEY and CDR2 SMNVEV (reference sequence). CDR3 sequence reads: CASSFTGTETQYF. The CDR3 nucleotides are TGTGCCAGCAGTTTTACAGGGACAGAGACCCAGTACTTC.

This rearrangement joins TRBV18 to TRBJ2-1; 10 bases match TRBD1. The CDR3 contains 16 residues. Germline CDR1 and CDR2: KGHSH and LQKENI. Losses at the gene ends were 6 bases for V and 1 base for J; bases not matched to a gene: 6. The CDR3 nucleotides are TGTGCCAGCTCCATTCCGGGACAGGGGTCCTACAATGAGCAGTTCTTC. It is translated as CASSIPGQGSYNEQFF.

The chain combines TRBV6-1 with TRBJ1-5, with D perhaps matching TRBD1 (6 bases). V lost 2 bases, J lost 6 bases, and 11 bases lay in between. The germline CDR1 and CDR2 sequences are MNHNS and SASEGT. This CDR3 is built from 14 residues. The CDR3 bases are TGTGCCAGCAGTGAAACAGGGTGGTTTCAGCCCCAGCATTTT. Its translation is CASSETGWFQPQHF.

This chain uses TRBV6-5 with TRBJ2-7; D gene ambiguous. The V gene lost 2 bases and the J gene lost 6 bases, with 8 bases spanning the gap. Germline V gene sequence: CDR1 MNHEY, CDR2 SVGAGI. The CDR3 is 12 amino acids. The CDR3 nucleotides are TGTGCCAGCAGTTACCCGAAGGGCGAGCAGTACTTC. Translating gives CASSYPKGEQYF.

CDR3 sequence: CASSLQGSSQPQHF. The CDR3 nucleotides read TGTGCCAGCAGTTTACAGGGAAGTAGTCAGCCCCAGCATTTT. The genes are TRBV27 and TRBJ1-5; perhaps TRBD1 as D (5 bases). The germline gives CDR1 MNHEY, CDR2 SMNVEV (reference sequence). This CDR3 spans 14 amino acids. Trimming pared 2 bases from V and 6 bases from J, leaving 11 bases between.

V is TRBV6-5 and J is TRBJ2-2, with a weak D call TRBD1 (5 bases). This CDR3 region has 15 residues. V lost 0 bases, J lost 4 bases, and 9 bases lay in between. Germline V gene sequence: CDR1 MNHEY, CDR2 SVGAGI. In nucleotides, the CDR3 is TGTGCCAGCAGTTACTCGACAGCGAGCACCGGGGAGCTGTTTTTT. Encoded protein: CASSYSTASTGELFF.

The genes are TRBV25-1 and TRBJ1-1; D is uncertain. This CDR3 region has 11 residues. Trimming cost V 11 bases and J 7 bases, with 14 bases left between them. Germline CDR1 reads MGHDK; CDR2 reads SYGVNS. DNA for the CDR3: TGTGCCGTCAAAGCGGGGATTGAAGCTTTCTTT. This codes for CAVKAGIEAFF. Looking up the rest from reference TRBV25-1 and TRBJ1-1 gives the full variable domain: EADIYQTPRYLVIGTGKKITLECSQTMGHDKMYWYQQDPGMELHLIHYSYGVNSTEKGDLSSESTVSRIRTEHFPLTLESARPSHTSQYLCAVKAGIEAFFGQGTRLTVV.

The V and J genes are TRBV6-1 and TRBJ2-1; D gene unclear. This CDR3 region has 14 residues. Germline CDR1 is MNHNS and CDR2 is SASEGT. Trimming shortened V by 2 bases and J by 4 bases, and 9 bases separated the two germline ends. This chain's CDR3 is CASSEQPEYNEQFF. The CDR3 bases are TGTGCCAGCAGTGAACAGCCAGAATACAATGAGCAGTTCTTC.

The V gene is TRBV5-1, the J gene TRBJ2-7, with D perhaps TRBD1 (6 bases). The germline gives CDR1 SGHRS, CDR2 YFSETQ. V was cut by 3 bases and J by 2 bases, with 12 bases left in between. The CDR3 contains 14 residues. The CDR3 loop is CASSWGRGAYEQYF. Here the CDR3 DNA reads TGCGCCAGCAGCTGGGGCAGGGGAGCCTACGAGCAGTACTTC.

The J gene is TRBJ1-2, the V gene TRBV5-6; unclear D gene. Trimming stripped 0 bases from V and 8 bases from J, with 8 bases between. In germline, CDR1 is SGHDT, CDR2 YYEEEE. This CDR3 region has 12 residues. As DNA, the CDR3 is TGTGCCAGCAGCTTGGGGTATTCCGGCTACACCTTC. It translates to CASSLGYSGYTF. Looking up the rest from reference TRBV5-6 and TRBJ1-2 gives the full variable domain: DAGVTQSPTHLIKTRGQQVTLRCSPKSGHDTVSWYQQALGQGPQFIFQYYEEEERQRGNFPDRFSGHQFPNYSSELNVNALLLGDSALYLCASSLGYSGYTFGSGTRLTVV.

The CDR3 region is CATRRGLYSNQPQHF. CDR3 DNA sequence: TGTGCCACCAGGAGGGGCCTCTATAGCAATCAGCCCCAGCATTTT. The gene calls are TRBV15 and TRBJ1-5, with a tentative D call TRBD1 (5 bases). V lost 6 bases to trimming and J lost 0 bases, with 12 bases between them. The CDR3 has 15 residues. CDR1 and CDR2 (germline): LNHNV, YYDKDF (reference sequence).

V and J are TRBV6-1 and TRBJ2-1, with a weak D call TRBD1 (5 bases). This CDR3 comprises 16 residues. The germline V gene encodes CDR1 MNHNS and CDR2 SASEGT. V was shortened by 0 bases and J by 0 bases, with 9 bases between the two germline ends. The CDR3 protein is CASSEADIFSYNEQFF. Written as DNA, the CDR3 is TGTGCCAGCAGTGAAGCGGACATATTCTCCTACAATGAGCAGTTCTTC.

The genes are TRBV29-1 and TRBJ1-2, with D tentatively TRBD1 (5 bases). The length of the CDR3 is 13 residues. Trimming took off 6 bases at V and 3 bases at J, with 14 bases between the two ends. The germline CDR1 and CDR2 sequences are SQVTM and ANQGSEA. The CDR3 nucleotides read TGCAGCGTGGGGGAGCCGGGACACTATGGCTACACCTTC. It codes for CSVGEPGHYGYTF.

This chain joins TRBV5-1 and TRBJ1-1; D gene uncertain. Between the trimmed V and J ends, which lost 2 bases and 5 bases, there was a span of 10 bases. The CDR3 is 13 residues long. Germline V gene data show CDR1 as SGHRS and CDR2 as YFSETQ. In DNA, the CDR3 is TGCGCCAGCAGCTTCCGGGGTGAGACTGAAGCTTTCTTT. Translated, it gives CASSFRGETEAFF. Complete variable domain (other parts from reference TRBV5-1 and TRBJ1-1): KAGVTQTPRYLIKTRGQQVTLSCSPISGHRSVSWYQQTPGQGLQFLFEYFSETQRNKGNFPGRFSGRQFSNSRSEMNVSTLELGDSALYLCASSFRGETEAFFGQGTRLTVV.

The chain joins TRBV27 to TRBJ1-2, with a weak D call TRBD1 (5 bases). CDR3 length: 13 amino acids. V was shortened by 6 bases and J by 4 bases, with 12 bases between the two germline ends. The germline gives CDR1 MNHEY, CDR2 SMNVEV (reference sequence). The CDR3 DNA reads TGTGCCAGCAGGGCAGGGCTTAGCTATGGCTACACCTTC. This translates into CASRAGLSYGYTF.

The genes are TRBV13 and TRBJ2-3; the match to TRBD1 covers 7 bases. Germline V CDR1 and CDR2: PRHDT, FYEKMQ (reference sequence). The CDR3 has 15 amino acids. Unmatched junction bases numbered 6, after V lost 1 base and J lost 5 bases. CDR3 nucleotides: TGTGCCAGCAGCTTAGCTACAGGGGCTCAAGATACGCAGTATTTT. As protein: CASSLATGAQDTQYF.

The chain couples TRBV5-1 to TRBJ2-2; D is possibly TRBD1 (5 bases). The CDR3 sequence is 15 residues long. Germline CDR1 and CDR2: SGHRS and YFSETQ. The V and J ends lost 5 bases and 0 bases respectively, with 11 bases between them. CDR3 residues: CASSLRGANTGELFF. As DNA, the CDR3 is TGCGCCAGCAGTTTAAGGGGCGCGAACACCGGGGAGCTGTTTTTT.

The chain combines TRBV7-9 with TRBJ2-3, with D uncertain. Trimming took off 5 bases at V and 6 bases at J, with 15 bases between the two ends. CDR3 length: 14 amino acids. CDR1 and CDR2 from the germline V gene are SEHNR and FQNEAQ (reference sequence). This CDR3 is CASSDLGGSDTQYF. CDR3 in DNA: TGTGCCAGCAGCGATTTGGGTGGCTCGGATACGCAGTATTTT.

This chain uses TRBV7-8 with TRBJ1-5; D is ambiguous. The V gene lost 1 base and the J gene lost 5 bases, with 12 bases spanning the gap. The CDR3 length is 15 residues. CDR1 is SGHVS, CDR2 FQNEAQ, per germline. The CDR3 is CASSLDLGNYQPQHF. The DNA of the CDR3 is TGTGCCAGCAGCTTAGATTTGGGGAACTATCAGCCCCAGCATTTT.

This clonotype occurred a few times. V gene TRBV12-3 or TRBV12-4 combines with J gene TRBJ2-5; the D call may be TRBD1 or TRBD2 (7 bases each). Trimming took off 6 bases at V and 13 bases at J, with 27 bases between the two ends. The CDR3 contains 15 residues. Here the CDR3 reads CASSRMRGPTGGAYF. CDR3 DNA: TGTGCCAGCAGCCGGATGAGGGGGCCTACGGGAGGCGCGTACTTC.